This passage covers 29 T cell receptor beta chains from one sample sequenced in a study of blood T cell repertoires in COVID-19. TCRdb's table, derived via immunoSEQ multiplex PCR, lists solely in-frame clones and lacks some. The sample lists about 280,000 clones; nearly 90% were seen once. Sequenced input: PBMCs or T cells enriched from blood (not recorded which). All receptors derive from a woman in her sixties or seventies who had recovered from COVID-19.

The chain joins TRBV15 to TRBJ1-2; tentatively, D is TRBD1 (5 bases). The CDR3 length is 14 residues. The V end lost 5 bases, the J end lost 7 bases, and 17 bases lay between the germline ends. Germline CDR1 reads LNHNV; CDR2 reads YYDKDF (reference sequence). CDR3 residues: CATSGAGVIVGYTF. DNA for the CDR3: TGTGCCACCAGCGGGGCTGGGGTGATAGTTGGCTACACCTTC.

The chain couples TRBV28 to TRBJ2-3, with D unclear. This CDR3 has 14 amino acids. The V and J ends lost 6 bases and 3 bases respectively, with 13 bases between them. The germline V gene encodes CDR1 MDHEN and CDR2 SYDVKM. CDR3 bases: TGTGCCAGCAGGGCCCTTCACGGGACAGATACGCAGTATTTT. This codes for CASRALHGTDTQYF.

The chain's CDR3 is CASSLTGEAFF. DNA of the CDR3: TGTGCCAGCAGTCTTACAGGGGAAGCTTTCTTT. The gene calls are TRBV7-9 and TRBJ1-1; a possible D gene is TRBD1 (6 bases). Germline CDR1 SEHNR, CDR2 FQNEAQ (reference sequence). V was cut by 6 bases and J by 8 bases, with 10 bases left in between. The length of the CDR3 is 11 residues.

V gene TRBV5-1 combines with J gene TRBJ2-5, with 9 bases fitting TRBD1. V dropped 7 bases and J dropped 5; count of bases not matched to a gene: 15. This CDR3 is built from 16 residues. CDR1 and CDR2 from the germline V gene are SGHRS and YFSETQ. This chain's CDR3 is CASGGTGTDPRETQYF. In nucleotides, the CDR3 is TGCGCCAGCGGAGGGACAGGGACAGACCCCCGGGAGACCCAGTACTTC. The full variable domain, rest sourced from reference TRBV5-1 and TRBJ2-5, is KAGVTQTPRYLIKTRGQQVTLSCSPISGHRSVSWYQQTPGQGLQFLFEYFSETQRNKGNFPGRFSGRQFSNSRSEMNVSTLELGDSALYLCASGGTGTDPRETQYFGPGTRLLVL.

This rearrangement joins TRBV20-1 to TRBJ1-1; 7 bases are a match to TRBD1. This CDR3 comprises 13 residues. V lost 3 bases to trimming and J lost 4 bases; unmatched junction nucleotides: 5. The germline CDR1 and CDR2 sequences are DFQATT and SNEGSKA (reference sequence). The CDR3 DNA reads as TGCAGTGCTAGTAGGACAGGATTCACTGAAGCTTTCTTT. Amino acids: CSASRTGFTEAFF.

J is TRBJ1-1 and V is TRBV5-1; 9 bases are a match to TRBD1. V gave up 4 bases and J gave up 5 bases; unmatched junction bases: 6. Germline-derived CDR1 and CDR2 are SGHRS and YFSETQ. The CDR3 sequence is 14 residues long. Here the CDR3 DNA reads TGCGCCAGCAGCGCTACAGGGGGCGGAACTGAAGCTTTCTTT. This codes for CASSATGGGTEAFF.

The CDR3 DNA reads as TGTGCCAGCAGTTTTTCCGGCACAGATACGCAGTATTTT. It yields the protein CASSFSGTDTQYF. The chain couples TRBV27 to TRBJ2-3; no definite D call. Germline CDR1 and CDR2: MNHEY and SMNVEV (reference sequence). The V gene lost 3 bases and the J gene lost 1 base, with 5 bases spanning the gap. The CDR3 is made up of 13 amino acids.

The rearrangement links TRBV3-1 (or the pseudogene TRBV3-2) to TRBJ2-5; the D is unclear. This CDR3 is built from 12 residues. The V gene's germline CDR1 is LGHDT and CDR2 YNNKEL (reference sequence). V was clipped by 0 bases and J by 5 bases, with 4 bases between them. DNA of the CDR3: TGTGCCAGCAGCCAAGACGGGGAGACCCAGTACTTC. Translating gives CASSQDGETQYF.

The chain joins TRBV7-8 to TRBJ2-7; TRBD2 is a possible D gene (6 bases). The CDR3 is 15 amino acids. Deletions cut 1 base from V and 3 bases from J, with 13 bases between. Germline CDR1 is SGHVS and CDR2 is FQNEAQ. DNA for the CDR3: TGTGCCAGCAGCTTAGTACGGGGGATTAGCTACGAGCAGTACTTC. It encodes CASSLVRGISYEQYF.

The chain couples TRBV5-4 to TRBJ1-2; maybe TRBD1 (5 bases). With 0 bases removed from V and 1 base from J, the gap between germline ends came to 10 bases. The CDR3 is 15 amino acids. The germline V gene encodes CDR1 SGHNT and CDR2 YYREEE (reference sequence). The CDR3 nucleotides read TGTGCCAGCAGCTTGGAAGGGGAAGGTAACTATGGCTACACCTTC. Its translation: CASSLEGEGNYGYTF. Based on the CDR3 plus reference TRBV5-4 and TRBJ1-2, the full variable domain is ETGVTQSPTHLIKTRGQQVTLRCSSQSGHNTVSWYQQALGQGPQFIFQYYREEENGRGNFPPRFSGLQFPNYSSELNVNALELDDSALYLCASSLEGEGNYGYTFGSGTRLTVV.

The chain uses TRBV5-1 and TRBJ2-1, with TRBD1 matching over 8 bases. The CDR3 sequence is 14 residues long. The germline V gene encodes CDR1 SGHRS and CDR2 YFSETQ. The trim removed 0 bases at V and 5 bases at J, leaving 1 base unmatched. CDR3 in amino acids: CASSLVDRDNEQFF. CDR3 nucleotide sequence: TGCGCCAGCAGCTTGGTGGACAGGGACAATGAGCAGTTCTTC. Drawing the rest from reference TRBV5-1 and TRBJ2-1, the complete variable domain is KAGVTQTPRYLIKTRGQQVTLSCSPISGHRSVSWYQQTPGQGLQFLFEYFSETQRNKGNFPGRFSGRQFSNSRSEMNVSTLELGDSALYLCASSLVDRDNEQFFGPGTRLTVL.

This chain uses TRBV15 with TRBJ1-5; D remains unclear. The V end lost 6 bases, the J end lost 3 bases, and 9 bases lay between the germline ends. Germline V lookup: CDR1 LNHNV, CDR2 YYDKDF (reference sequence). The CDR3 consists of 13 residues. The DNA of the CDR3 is TGTGCCACCAGGGCAAGTTTCAATCAGCCCCAGCATTTT. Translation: CATRASFNQPQHF.

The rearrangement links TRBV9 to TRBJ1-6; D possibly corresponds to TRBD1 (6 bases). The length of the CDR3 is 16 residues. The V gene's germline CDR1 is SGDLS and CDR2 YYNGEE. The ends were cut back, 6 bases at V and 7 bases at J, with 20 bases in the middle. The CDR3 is CASTMPQGIGNSPLHF. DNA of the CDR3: TGTGCCAGCACTATGCCCCAGGGGATAGGAAATTCACCCCTCCACTTT.

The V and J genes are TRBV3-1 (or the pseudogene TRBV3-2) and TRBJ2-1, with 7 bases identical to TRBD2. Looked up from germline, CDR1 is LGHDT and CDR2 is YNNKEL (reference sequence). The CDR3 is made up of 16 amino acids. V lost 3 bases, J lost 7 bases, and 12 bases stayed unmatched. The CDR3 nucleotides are TGTGCCAGCAGCCAGGGTTTTAGCGGGCGGGGGAATGAGCAGTTCTTC. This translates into CASSQGFSGRGNEQFF.

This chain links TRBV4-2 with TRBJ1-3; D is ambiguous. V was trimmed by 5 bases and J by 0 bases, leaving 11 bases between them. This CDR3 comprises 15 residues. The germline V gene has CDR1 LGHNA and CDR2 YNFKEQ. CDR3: CASSNRQTSGNTIYF. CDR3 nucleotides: TGTGCCAGCAGCAACAGACAAACCTCTGGAAACACCATATATTTT.

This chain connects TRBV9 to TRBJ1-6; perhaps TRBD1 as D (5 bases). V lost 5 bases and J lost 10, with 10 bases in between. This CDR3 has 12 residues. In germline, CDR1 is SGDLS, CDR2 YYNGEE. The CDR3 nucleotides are TGTGCCAGCAGTAAGACAGAATCACCCCTCCACTTT. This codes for CASSKTESPLHF.

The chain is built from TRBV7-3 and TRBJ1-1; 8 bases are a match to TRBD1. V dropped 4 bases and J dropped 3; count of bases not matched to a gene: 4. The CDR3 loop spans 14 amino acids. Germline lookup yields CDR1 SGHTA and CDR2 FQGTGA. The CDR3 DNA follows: TGTGCCAGCAGCTATACAGGGGGGGACACTGAAGCTTTCTTT. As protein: CASSYTGGDTEAFF.

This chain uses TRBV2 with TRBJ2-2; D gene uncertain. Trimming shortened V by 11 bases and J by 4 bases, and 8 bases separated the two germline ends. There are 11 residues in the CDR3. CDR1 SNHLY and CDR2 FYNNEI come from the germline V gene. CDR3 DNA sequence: TGTGCCGGCCTCATCACCGGGGAGCTGTTTTTT. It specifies CAGLITGELFF.

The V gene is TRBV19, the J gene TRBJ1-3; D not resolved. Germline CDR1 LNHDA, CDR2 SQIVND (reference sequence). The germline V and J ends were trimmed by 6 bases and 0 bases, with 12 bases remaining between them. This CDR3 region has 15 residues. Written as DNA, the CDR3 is TGTGCCAGTAGCCGCCTGGCTTACTCTGGAAACACCATATATTTT. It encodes CASSRLAYSGNTIYF.

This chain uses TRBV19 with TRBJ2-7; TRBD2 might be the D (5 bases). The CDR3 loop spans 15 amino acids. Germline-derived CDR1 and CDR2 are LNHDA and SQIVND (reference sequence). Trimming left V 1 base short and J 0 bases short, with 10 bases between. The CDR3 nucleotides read TGTGCCAGTAGTATAGTAAGCGGAACCTCCTACGAGCAGTACTTC. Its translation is CASSIVSGTSYEQYF.

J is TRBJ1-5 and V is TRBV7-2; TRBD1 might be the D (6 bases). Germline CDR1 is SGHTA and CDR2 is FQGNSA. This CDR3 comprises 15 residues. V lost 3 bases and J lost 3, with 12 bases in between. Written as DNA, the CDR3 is TGTGCCAGCAGCTTTGAGACAGGAAACAATCAGCCCCAGCATTTT. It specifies CASSFETGNNQPQHF.

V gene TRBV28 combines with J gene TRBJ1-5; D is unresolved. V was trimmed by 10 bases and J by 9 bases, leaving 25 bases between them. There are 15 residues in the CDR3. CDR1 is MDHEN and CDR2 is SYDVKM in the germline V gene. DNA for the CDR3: TGTGCCACCGAGCGAAGCCCGGGGAGTGTAGGGCCCCAGCATTTT. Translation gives CATERSPGSVGPQHF.

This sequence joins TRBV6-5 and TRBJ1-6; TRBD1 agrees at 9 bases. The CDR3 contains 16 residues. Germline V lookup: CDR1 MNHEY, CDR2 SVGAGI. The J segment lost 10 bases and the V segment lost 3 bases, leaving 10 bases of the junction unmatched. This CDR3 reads CASSYGGQGSWSPLHF. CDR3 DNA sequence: TGTGCCAGCAGTTATGGGGGACAGGGTTCTTGGTCACCCCTCCACTTT.

CDR3 in amino acids: CASSYSGAGYGYEQYF. As DNA, the CDR3 is TGTGCCAGCAGTTACTCGGGAGCCGGGTACGGTTACGAGCAGTACTTC. The chain carries TRBV6-5 and TRBJ2-7; possible D gene TRBD2, 5 bases. In germline, CDR1 is MNHEY, CDR2 SVGAGI. Trimming pared 0 bases from V and 4 bases from J, leaving 16 bases between. The CDR3 runs 16 residues.

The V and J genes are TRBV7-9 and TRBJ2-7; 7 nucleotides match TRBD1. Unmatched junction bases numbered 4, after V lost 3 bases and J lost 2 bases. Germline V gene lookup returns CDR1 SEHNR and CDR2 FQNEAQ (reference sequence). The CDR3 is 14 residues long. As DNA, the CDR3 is TGTGCCAGCAGCTTCGGCACAGGGGCCTACGAGCAGTACTTC. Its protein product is CASSFGTGAYEQYF.

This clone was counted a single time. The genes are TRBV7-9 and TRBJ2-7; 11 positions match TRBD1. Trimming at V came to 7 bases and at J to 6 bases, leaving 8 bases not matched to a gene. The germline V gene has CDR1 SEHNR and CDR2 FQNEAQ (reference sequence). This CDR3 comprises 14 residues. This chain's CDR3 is CASTAGTGGSEQYF. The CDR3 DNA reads TGTGCCAGCACGGCCGGGACAGGGGGATCCGAGCAGTACTTC.

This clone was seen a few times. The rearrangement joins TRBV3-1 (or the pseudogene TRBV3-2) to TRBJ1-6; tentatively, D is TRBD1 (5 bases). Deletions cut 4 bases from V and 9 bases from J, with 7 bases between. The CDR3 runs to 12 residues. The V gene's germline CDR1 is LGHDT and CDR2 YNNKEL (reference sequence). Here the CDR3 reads CASSPGGSPLHF. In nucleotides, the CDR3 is TGTGCCAGCAGCCCGGGGGGTTCACCCCTCCACTTT.

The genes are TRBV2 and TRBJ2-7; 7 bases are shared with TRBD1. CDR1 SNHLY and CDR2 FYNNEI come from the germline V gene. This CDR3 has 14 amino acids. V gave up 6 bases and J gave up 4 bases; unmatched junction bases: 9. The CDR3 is CASSLLGGSYEQYF. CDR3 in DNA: TGTGCCAGCAGCCTCCTAGGGGGCAGTTACGAGCAGTACTTC.

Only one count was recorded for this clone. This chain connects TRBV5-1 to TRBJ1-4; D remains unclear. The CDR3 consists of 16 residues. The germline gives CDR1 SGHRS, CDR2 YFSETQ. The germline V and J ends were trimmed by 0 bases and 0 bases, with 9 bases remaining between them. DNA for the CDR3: TGCGCCAGCAGCTTGGACGACTCCTCAACTAATGAAAAACTGTTTTTT. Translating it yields CASSLDDSSTNEKLFF.